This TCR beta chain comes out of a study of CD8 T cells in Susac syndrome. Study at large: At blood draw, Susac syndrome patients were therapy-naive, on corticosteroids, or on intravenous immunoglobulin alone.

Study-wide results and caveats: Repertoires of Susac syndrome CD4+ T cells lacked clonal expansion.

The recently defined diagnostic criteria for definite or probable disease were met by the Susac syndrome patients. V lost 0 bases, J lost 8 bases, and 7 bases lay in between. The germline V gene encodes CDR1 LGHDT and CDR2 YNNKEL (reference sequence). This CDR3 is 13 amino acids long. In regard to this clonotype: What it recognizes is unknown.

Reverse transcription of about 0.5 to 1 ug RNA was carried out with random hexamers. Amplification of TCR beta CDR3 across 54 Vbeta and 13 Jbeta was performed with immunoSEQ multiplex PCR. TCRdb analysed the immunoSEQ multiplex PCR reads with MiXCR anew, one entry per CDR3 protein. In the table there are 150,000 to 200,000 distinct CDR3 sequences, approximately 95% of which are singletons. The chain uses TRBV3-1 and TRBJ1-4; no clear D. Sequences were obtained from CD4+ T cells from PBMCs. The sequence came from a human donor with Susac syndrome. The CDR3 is CASSQDLREKLFF. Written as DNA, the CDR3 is TGTGCCAGCAGCCAAGATTTAAGGGAAAAACTGTTTTTT.